These 10 T cell receptor beta chains share one sample of origin, sequenced in a study of cytomegalovirus exposure and HLA in healthy donors. Here immunoSEQ multiplex PCR was the method, and the copy in TCRdb shows in-frame clones only, minus some. This table holds tens of thousands of clones, around 90% found once. Specimen: PBMCs. The receptor source for this set is a woman aged 25 to 39 in good health and CMV-seronegative.

V gene TRBV11-3 combines with J gene TRBJ2-3; D might be TRBD2 (5 bases). Between the trimmed V and J ends, which lost 4 bases and 0 bases, there was a span of 14 bases. Germline lookup yields CDR1 SGHNT and CDR2 YENEEA. The CDR3 runs 16 residues. The CDR3 DNA is TGTGCCAGCAGCTCCACCTTCGCGGGCAGCACAGATACGCAGTATTTT. It codes for CASSSTFAGSTDTQYF.

The gene calls are TRBV7-6 and TRBJ2-6; 7 bases match TRBD1. Germline V gives CDR1 SGHVS, CDR2 FNYEAQ. The V and J ends lost 2 bases and 2 bases, in that order; junction bases with no gene match: 3. The CDR3 runs to 16 residues. CDR3: CASSLIDRAGANVLTF. CDR3 coding DNA: TGTGCCAGCAGCTTAATCGACAGGGCTGGGGCCAACGTCCTGACTTTC.

The CDR3 is CASSKATREDAYEQYF. The CDR3 coding sequence is TGTGCCAGCAGCAAAGCGACGCGGGAGGACGCCTACGAGCAGTACTTC. This chain connects TRBV21-1 to TRBJ2-7; the listed D gene, TRBD2, was not tested against the DNA. TRBV21-1 is a pseudogene segment. The CDR3 runs to 16 residues.

The V gene is TRBV19, the J gene TRBJ1-2, with D possibly TRBD1 on 6 matching bases. This CDR3 region has 13 residues. V gave up 9 bases and J gave up 4 bases, with 15 bases separating them. Per germline, CDR1 LNHDA and CDR2 SQIVND (reference sequence). The CDR3 region is CASKQGPGYGYTF. The CDR3 bases are TGTGCCAGCAAACAGGGCCCCGGCTATGGCTACACCTTC.

V usage is TRBV7-3 and J usage is TRBJ2-1; D may be TRBD2 (6 bases). The ends were cut back, 2 bases at V and 6 bases at J, with 23 bases in the middle. Germline values: CDR1 SGHTA, CDR2 FQGTGA. The CDR3 has 18 amino acids. The CDR3 loop is CASSLAPPHEAGGNEQFF. The DNA for the CDR3 is TGTGCCAGCAGCTTAGCCCCGCCCCATGAAGCGGGCGGCAATGAGCAGTTCTTC.

The chain carries TRBV19 and TRBJ2-7, with 7 bases identical to TRBD2. V shed 5 bases and J 6 bases; nucleotides not matched to a gene: 10. This CDR3 has 14 residues. Per the germline V gene, CDR1 is LNHDA and CDR2 is SQIVND (reference sequence). As DNA, the CDR3 is TGTGCCAGTAGTGCTAGGACTAGTGGGCTCGAGCAGTACTTC. It translates to CASSARTSGLEQYF. The full variable domain, with the rest looked up from reference TRBV19 and TRBJ2-7, is DGGITQSPKYLFRKEGQNVTLSCEQNLNHDAMYWYRQDPGQGLRLIYYSQIVNDFQKGDIAEGYSVSREKKESFPLTVTSAQKNPTAFYLCASSARTSGLEQYFGPGTRLTVT.

CDR3 in DNA: TGTGCCAGCAGTGTTGTTAGCGACACCGGGGAGCTGTTTTTT. It codes for CASSVVSDTGELFF. The genes are TRBV6-1 and TRBJ2-2; weak D call: TRBD2 (5 bases). The CDR3 is 14 amino acids. Germline values: CDR1 MNHNS, CDR2 SASEGT. Deletions cut 4 bases from V and 3 bases from J, with 9 bases between.

The genes are TRBV18 and TRBJ2-1; D is possibly TRBD1 (6 bases). The CDR3 is made up of 15 amino acids. Germline assignment: CDR1 KGHSH and CDR2 LQKENI. The V end lost 1 base, the J end lost 0 bases, and 7 bases lay between the germline ends. The CDR3 protein is CASSPQDSSYNEQFF. Written as DNA, the CDR3 is TGTGCCAGCTCACCACAGGACAGCTCCTACAATGAGCAGTTCTTC.

This clone was observed once. This chain links TRBV28 with TRBJ1-2, with 12 positions matching TRBD1. J lost 4 bases, V lost 5 bases, and 2 bases had no gene match. This CDR3 has 14 amino acids. The V gene's germline CDR1 is MDHEN and CDR2 SYDVKM. The CDR3 bases are TGTGCCAGCAGTACGGGACAGGGGGCCTATGGCTACACCTTC. Its protein is CASSTGQGAYGYTF.

This chain links TRBV19 with TRBJ2-2, with 9 bases aligning to TRBD1. The CDR3 covers 16 residues. Losses at the gene ends were 1 base for V and 0 bases for J; bases not matched to a gene: 0. Per germline, CDR1 LNHDA and CDR2 SQIVND (reference sequence). The DNA for the CDR3 is TGTGCCAGTAGTATAGGGGACAGGGCGAACACCGGGGAGCTGTTTTTT. Its protein product is CASSIGDRANTGELFF.